The clone carrying this T cell receptor beta chain was detected only a few times. The antigen is unknown. Per the germline V gene, CDR1 is KGHSH and CDR2 is LQKENI. CDR3 length: 15 amino acids. The V and J ends lost 3 bases and 2 bases respectively, with 14 bases between them. This specimen comes from a study of cytomegalovirus exposure and HLA in healthy donors. General study points: Later analysis indicated greater clonal expansion among HLA-associated TCR beta chains than among equally common other chains. The study listed about 150 cytomegalovirus-associated TCR beta chains.

With 60 Vbeta and 13 Jbeta primers, the PCR was carried out. Some clones are missing from TCRdb's copy, which holds only in-frame ones; the method was immunoSEQ multiplex PCR. The repertoire holds approximately 150,000 clones, approximately 79% seen once, with around 2.3% in the top ten. The receptor was isolated from a male donor in good health and CMV-seronegative. Sequencing was carried out using PBMCs. The gene calls are TRBV18 and TRBJ2-7; maybe TRBD1 (5 bases). The CDR3 sequence: CASSPQQDPTYEQYF. DNA for the CDR3: TGTGCCAGCTCACCGCAACAGGATCCAACCTACGAGCAGTACTTC. Full variable domain (missing parts from reference TRBV18 and TRBJ2-7): NAGVMQNPRHLVRRRGQEARLRCSPMKGHSHVYWYRQLPEEGLKFMVYLQKENIIDESGMPKERFSAEFPKEGPSILRIQQVVRGDSAAYFCASSPQQDPTYEQYFGPGTRLTVT.